This T cell receptor (beta chain) was documented in a study of Ad26.COV2.S vaccination and SARS-CoV-2 variants. As concerns this clone: Its cognate antigen is unknown.

Clones were read by immunoSEQ multiplex PCR, and TCRdb kept only the in-frame ones, dropping some. The sample shows about 680,000 clones, more than 70% of them seen only once. The treatment was: roughly 20 received Ad26.COV2.S at low or high dose, single or two shots; roughly five received placebo; per-sample allocation not given. Collection of samples fell on day 63 after the first vaccine or placebo injection. Germline assignment: CDR1 MNHEY and CDR2 SVGEGT. The ends lost 5 bases at V and 1 base at J; junction bases unmatched: 11. The CDR3 is 16 amino acids. Overall study findings and caveats: Analyses of TCR breadth and depth may have underestimated total T cell responses.

The TCR sequence derives from a person aged 18 to 59 who received the Ad26.COV2.S COVID-19 vaccine or a placebo. The V gene is TRBV6-2 or TRBV6-3, the J gene TRBJ2-7; 7 bases are shared with TRBD1. The sample was peripheral blood, taken in a trial of Ad26.COV2.S vaccine versus placebo. The CDR3 DNA follows: TGTGCCAGCAGTCGAATACCCAACAGGGGATCCTACGAGCAGTACTTC. Protein product: CASSRIPNRGSYEQYF.